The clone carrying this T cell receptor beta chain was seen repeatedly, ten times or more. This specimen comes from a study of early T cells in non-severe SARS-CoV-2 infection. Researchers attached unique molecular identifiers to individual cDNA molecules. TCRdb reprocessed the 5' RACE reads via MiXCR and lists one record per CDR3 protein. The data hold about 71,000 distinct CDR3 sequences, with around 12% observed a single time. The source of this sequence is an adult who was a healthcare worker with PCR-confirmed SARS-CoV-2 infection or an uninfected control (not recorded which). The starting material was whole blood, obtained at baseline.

CDR3 region: CASSRTSEETQYF. CDR3 nucleotide sequence: TGCGCCAGCAGCCGAACTAGCGAAGAGACCCAGTACTTC. V and J are TRBV5-1 and TRBJ2-5, with 7 bases lining up with TRBD2. The CDR3 runs to 13 residues. J was trimmed by 3 bases and V by 4 bases; bases with no gene match: 3. Germline CDR1 SGHRS, CDR2 YFSETQ.